This T cell receptor (beta chain) was sequenced during a study of prognosis after radiotherapy for stage I lung cancer. On the study more broadly: Considered medically inoperable were all of the patients with non-small cell lung cancer. General study findings and limits: Lower Shannon entropy values were found after stereotactic body radiation therapy in patients who developed distant metastases. Reportedly, the usage of TRBV and TRBJ genes was not the same in patients with and without metastases.

Peripheral venous blood was drawn in roughly 5.7-milliliter volumes, with a draw taken at each of two separate time points. Amplicons of TCR beta CDR3 were generated from genomic DNA by two-round multiplex PCR. Every TRBV and TRBJ gene had its own specific primer in first-round PCR. In TCRdb, the multiplex PCR reads were re-called with MiXCR into one record per CDR3 protein. This sample has fewer than 25,000 distinct CDR3 sequences; approximately 46% occur once, and the top ten carry 32%. The junction had 6 bases not matched to a gene; V was cut back by 10 bases and J by 6 bases. The CDR3 is 12 amino acids. The germline CDR1 and CDR2 sequences are ENHRY and SYGVKD. This clonotype was counted ten times or more. Its matching antigen is unknown.

The source of this sequence is a donor aged 50 or older with non-small cell lung cancer. This chain uses TRBV10-3 with TRBJ2-7; 10 nucleotides line up with TRBD1. The specimen was PBMCs, collected before or after stereotactic body radiation therapy (not recorded which). The chain's CDR3 is CASKDRGGEQYF. DNA for the CDR3: TGTGCCAGCAAGGACAGGGGGGGCGAGCAGTACTTC.